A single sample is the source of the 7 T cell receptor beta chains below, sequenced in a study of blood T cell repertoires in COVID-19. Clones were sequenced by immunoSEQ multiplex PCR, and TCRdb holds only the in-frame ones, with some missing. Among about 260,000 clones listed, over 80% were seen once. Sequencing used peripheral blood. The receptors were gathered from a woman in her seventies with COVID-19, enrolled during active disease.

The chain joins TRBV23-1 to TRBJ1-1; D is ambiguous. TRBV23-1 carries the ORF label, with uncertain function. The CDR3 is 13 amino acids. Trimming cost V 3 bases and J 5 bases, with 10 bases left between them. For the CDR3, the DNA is TGCGCCAGCAGTCAGCGGGTTGGAACTGAAGCTTTCTTT. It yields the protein CASSQRVGTEAFF.

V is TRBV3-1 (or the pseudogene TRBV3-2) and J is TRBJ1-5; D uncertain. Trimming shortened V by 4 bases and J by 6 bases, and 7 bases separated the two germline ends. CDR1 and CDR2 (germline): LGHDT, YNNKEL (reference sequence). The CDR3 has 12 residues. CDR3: CASSLQSQPQHF. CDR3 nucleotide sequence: TGTGCCAGCAGCCTACAGAGTCAGCCCCAGCATTTT.

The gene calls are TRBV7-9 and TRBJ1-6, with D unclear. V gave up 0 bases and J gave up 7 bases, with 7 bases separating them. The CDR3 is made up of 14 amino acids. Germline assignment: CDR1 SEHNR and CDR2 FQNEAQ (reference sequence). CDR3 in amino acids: CASSLAGMNSPLHF. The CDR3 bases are TGTGCCAGCAGCTTAGCCGGGATGAATTCACCCCTCCACTTT.

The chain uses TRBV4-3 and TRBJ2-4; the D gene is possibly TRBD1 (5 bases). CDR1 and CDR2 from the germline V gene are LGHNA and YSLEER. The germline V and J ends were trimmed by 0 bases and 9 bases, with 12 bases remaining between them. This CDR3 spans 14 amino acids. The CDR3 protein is CASSQDLLGPIQYF. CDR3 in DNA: TGCGCCAGCAGCCAAGATCTTTTGGGGCCCATTCAGTACTTC.

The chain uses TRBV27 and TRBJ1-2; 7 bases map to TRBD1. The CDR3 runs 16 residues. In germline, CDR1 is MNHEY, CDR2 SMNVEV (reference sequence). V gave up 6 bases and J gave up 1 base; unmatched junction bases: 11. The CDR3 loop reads CASRRPGQLFNYGYTF. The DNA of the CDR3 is TGTGCCAGCAGGAGACCGGGACAGCTATTTAACTATGGCTACACCTTC.

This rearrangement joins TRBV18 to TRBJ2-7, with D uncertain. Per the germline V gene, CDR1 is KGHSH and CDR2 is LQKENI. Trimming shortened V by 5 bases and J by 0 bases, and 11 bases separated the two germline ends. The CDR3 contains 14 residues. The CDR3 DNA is TGTGCCAGCTCAATTCGCGGAGACTCCTACGAGCAGTACTTC. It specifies CASSIRGDSYEQYF. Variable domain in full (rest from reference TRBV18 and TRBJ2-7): NAGVMQNPRHLVRRRGQEARLRCSPMKGHSHVYWYRQLPEEGLKFMVYLQKENIIDESGMPKERFSAEFPKEGPSILRIQQVVRGDSAAYFCASSIRGDSYEQYFGPGTRLTVT.

The CDR3 DNA reads TGCGCCAGCAGCTTGGTGGGGGGAGGTAATTCACCCCTCCACTTT. Residues: CASSLVGGGNSPLHF. The V call is TRBV5-1, the J call TRBJ1-6, with D possibly being TRBD1 (5 bases). Per germline, CDR1 SGHRS and CDR2 YFSETQ. The CDR3 spans 15 residues. V was shortened by 0 bases and J by 6 bases, with 10 bases between the two germline ends. Supplemented by reference TRBV5-1 and TRBJ1-6, the full variable domain reads KAGVTQTPRYLIKTRGQQVTLSCSPISGHRSVSWYQQTPGQGLQFLFEYFSETQRNKGNFPGRFSGRQFSNSRSEMNVSTLELGDSALYLCASSLVGGGNSPLHFGNGTRLTVT.